These 16 T cell receptor beta chains were all obtained from the same sample, sequenced in a study of blood T cell repertoires in COVID-19 (dated by TCRdb to 2018 to 2021). The library was produced with the immunoSEQ multiplex PCR assay. The table comes from immuneACCESS by way of TCRdb, which keeps in-frame sequences with V and J called. Part of the clones is missing from these tables; in studies checked, under half for an unresolved V gene and the rest for unknown reasons. For this sample the table gives under 300,000 clones, of which approximately 90% were detected only once. Of the sample, around 2% is held by the ten largest clones. The sequencing input was PBMCs or T cells enriched from blood (not recorded which). The receptors here all came from a woman aged 18 to 35 who had recovered from COVID-19.

V usage is TRBV12-3 or TRBV12-4 and J usage is TRBJ1-1; TRBD1 might be the D (5 bases). Between the trimmed V and J ends, which lost 1 base and 11 bases, there was a span of 11 bases. CDR3 length: 12 amino acids. The CDR3: CASSLESTEAFF. CDR3 DNA sequence: TGTGCCAGCAGTTTAGAATCGACAGAGGCTTTCTTT.

V gene TRBV9 combines with J gene TRBJ1-1; TRBD1 agrees at 8 bases. Germline CDR1 is SGDLS and CDR2 is YYNGEE. The CDR3 has 14 amino acids. The ends lost 4 bases at V and 3 bases at J; junction bases unmatched: 5. The CDR3 DNA sequence: TGTGCCAGCAGCACCGGACAGGGACACACTGAAGCTTTCTTT. This gives the protein CASSTGQGHTEAFF. The complete variable domain, with remaining parts taken from reference TRBV9 and TRBJ1-1, reads DSGVTQTPKHLITATGQRVTLRCSPRSGDLSVYWYQQSLDQGLQFLIQYYNGEERAKGNILERFSAQQFPDLHSELNLSSLELGDSALYFCASSTGQGHTEAFFGQGTRLTVV.

V and J are TRBV6-4 and TRBJ2-1, with 16 bases matching TRBD2. There are 16 residues in the CDR3. The J segment lost 6 bases and the V segment lost 2 bases, leaving 1 base of the junction unmatched. The germline gives CDR1 MRHNA, CDR2 SNTAGT. CDR3 amino acids: CASSDGTSGGANEQFF. In DNA form, the CDR3 reads TGTGCCAGCAGTGACGGGACTAGCGGGGGGGCCAATGAGCAGTTCTTC.

The chain links TRBV7-2 to TRBJ1-6; a weak D match, TRBD1 (5 bases). The CDR3 extends over 13 amino acids. The V gene lost 2 bases and the J gene lost 9 bases, with 8 bases spanning the gap. The germline V gene has CDR1 SGHTA and CDR2 FQGNSA. CDR3 sequence (DNA): TGTGCCAGCAGCTTAAAGGGGATTTCACCCCTCCACTTT. It codes for CASSLKGISPLHF. Looking up the rest from reference TRBV7-2 and TRBJ1-6 gives the full variable domain: GAGVSQSPSNKVTEKGKDVELRCDPISGHTALYWYRQSLGQGLEFLIYFQGNSAPDKSGLPSDRFSAERTGGSVSTLTIQRTQQEDSAVYLCASSLKGISPLHFGNGTRLTVT.

The chain uses TRBV29-1 and TRBJ1-2, with D unclear. The CDR3 runs to 12 residues. V was clipped by 3 bases and J by 3 bases, with 8 bases between them. The germline gives CDR1 SQVTM, CDR2 ANQGSEA. The DNA for the CDR3 is TGCAGCGTTGATTCCGGGGACTATGGCTACACCTTC. Translated: CSVDSGDYGYTF.

The V call is TRBV7-9, the J call TRBJ2-7; maybe TRBD1 (6 bases). The germline V gene has CDR1 SEHNR and CDR2 FQNEAQ (reference sequence). The CDR3 sequence is 15 residues long. V lost 1 base to trimming and J lost 1 base, with 11 bases between them. This CDR3 is CASSLEQGRSYEQYF. In DNA form, the CDR3 reads TGTGCCAGCAGCTTAGAACAGGGCAGATCCTACGAGCAGTACTTC.

The CDR3 DNA reads TGTGCCAGCAGTGAAGGTGGGGGGTCGACCTACGAGCAGTACTTC. Protein sequence: CASSEGGGSTYEQYF. This sequence joins TRBV2 and TRBJ2-7, with a tentative D call TRBD2 (6 bases). The CDR3 runs to 15 residues. V was trimmed by 1 base and J by 2 bases, leaving 12 bases between them. Germline CDR1 is SNHLY and CDR2 is FYNNEI.

As DNA, the CDR3 is TGTGCCAGCACTCCCAGAGACAGGGGTAGCGCTTTCTTT. It translates to CASTPRDRGSAFF. V is TRBV13 and J is TRBJ1-1; 8 bases line up with TRBD1. This CDR3 is 13 amino acids long. Germline CDR1 is PRHDT and CDR2 is FYEKMQ (reference sequence). V shed 7 bases, J shed 11 bases, and the junction held 12 bases outside the gene matches.

About this clone: Different DNA sequences within this sample yield the same CDR3. The chain combines TRBV12-3 or TRBV12-4 with TRBJ1-1; a possible D gene is TRBD1 (5 bases). With 3 bases removed from V and 4 bases from J, the gap between germline ends came to 9 bases. This CDR3 comprises 13 residues. The CDR3 reads CASSFVGGTEAFF. The CDR3 coding sequence is TGTGCCAGCAGTTTCGTGGGGGGCACTGAAGCTTTCTTT.

This rearrangement joins TRBV7-9 to TRBJ2-7; 9 bases are a match to TRBD1. The V gene end was trimmed by 5 bases and the J gene end by 2 bases; junction bases not matched to a gene: 4. Looked up from germline, CDR1 is SEHNR and CDR2 is FQNEAQ (reference sequence). The CDR3 has 14 residues. In nucleotides, the CDR3 is TGTGCCAGCAGCCCACGACAGGGGGCCTACGAGCAGTACTTC. Translation gives CASSPRQGAYEQYF.

The chain links TRBV20-1 to TRBJ1-4; 8 nucleotides agree with TRBD1. V lost 6 bases and J lost 4; bases outside the gene matches: 4. CDR3 size: 13 residues. Germline V CDR1 and CDR2: DFQATT, SNEGSKA (reference sequence). The CDR3, as DNA: TGCAGTGCCAGTGACAGGGGTAATGAAAAACTGTTTTTT. Translated, it gives CSASDRGNEKLFF.

The gene calls are TRBV11-1 and TRBJ2-3; tentatively, D is TRBD1 (5 bases). Looked up from germline, CDR1 is SGHAT and CDR2 is FQDESV (reference sequence). V was trimmed by 3 bases and J by 1 base, leaving 11 bases between them. The CDR3 has 15 residues. The CDR3 reads CASSFGAGRTDTQYF. The DNA for the CDR3 is TGTGCCAGCAGCTTTGGGGCTGGCCGCACAGATACGCAGTATTTT.

The chain carries TRBV3-1 (or the pseudogene TRBV3-2) and TRBJ1-1; D unresolved. The length of the CDR3 is 11 residues. The V gene lost 6 bases and the J gene lost 6 bases, with 8 bases spanning the gap. Germline V gene lookup returns CDR1 LGHDT and CDR2 YNNKEL (reference sequence). The DNA of the CDR3 is TGTGCCAGCAGTCGAGCGGCTGAAGCTTTCTTT. This translates into CASSRAAEAFF.

The rearrangement links TRBV18 to TRBJ1-1, with D possibly matching TRBD1 (5 bases). Germline V lookup: CDR1 KGHSH, CDR2 LQKENI. This CDR3 is 18 amino acids long. Trimming cost V 1 base and J 7 bases, with 25 bases left between them. The CDR3 nucleotides read TGTGCCAGCTCACCACTCCCCCTGGTATTAGGGTTAAGGGGTGAAGCTTTCTTT. The encoded protein is CASSPLPLVLGLRGEAFF.

In this sample, this clone turned up once. V gene TRBV19 combines with J gene TRBJ2-1; possible D gene TRBD1, 6 bases. This CDR3 spans 14 amino acids. V was cut by 4 bases and J by 6 bases, with 13 bases left in between. Per germline, CDR1 LNHDA and CDR2 SQIVND (reference sequence). CDR3 amino acids: CASSRPPTGNEQFF. The CDR3 region has the DNA TGTGCCAGTAGTAGACCACCGACAGGCAATGAGCAGTTCTTC.

The chain uses TRBV4-2 and TRBJ2-1, with a tentative D call TRBD2 (6 bases). The CDR3 spans 18 residues. The V end was cut by 0 bases, the J end by 2 bases, with 17 bases between. The germline CDR1 and CDR2 sequences are LGHNA and YNFKEQ. Here the CDR3 DNA reads TGTGCCAGCAGCCAAGAAGCTTGGCGGGGTCCGACCTACAATGAGCAGTTCTTC. The encoded protein is CASSQEAWRGPTYNEQFF.